Below are 5 T cell receptor beta chains sequenced from a single sample in a study of cytomegalovirus exposure and HLA in healthy donors. The PCR ran on 60 Vbeta and 13 Jbeta primers. The method was immunoSEQ multiplex PCR; TCRdb's version includes in-frame clones alone and lacks a portion of them. Of 220,000 or so clones in the sample, more than 75% are singletons; the top ten hold 3.8%. The sequencing input was PBMCs. These receptors originate from a male donor in good health and CMV-seronegative.

About this clone: No conserved phenylalanine or tryptophan is present at the end of the CDR3, so a read error is the likely explanation. The DNA is omitted, as the CDR3 cannot be located on it reliably, and the CDR3 follows TCRdb's listing. The chain carries TRBV6-5 and TRBJ2-7; whether TRBD1, the table's D call, matches the DNA was not checked. The CDR3 has 12 amino acids, counting both end residues. Germline CDR1 is MNHEY and CDR2 is SVGAGI. The CDR3 loop reads CASSPGQGATYL.

This chain links TRBV19 with TRBJ1-5; TRBD1 aligns across 9 bases. CDR3 size: 15 residues. The germline gives CDR1 LNHDA, CDR2 SQIVND (reference sequence). V trimming: 4 bases; J trimming: 7 bases; junction bases outside the gene matches: 8. The CDR3 sequence is CASSTSRDREQPQHF. The DNA for the CDR3 is TGTGCCAGTAGTACGTCCCGGGACAGGGAACAGCCCCAGCATTTT.

In the case of this clone: Other nucleotide sequences from this sample produce the same CDR3. The rearrangement links TRBV21-1 to TRBJ1-1. TRBV21-1 is deemed a pseudogene. The CDR3 is 11 amino acids. CDR3 in amino acids: CASSGSARAFF. The CDR3, as DNA: TGTGCCAGCAGCGGGAGTGCAAGGGCTTTCTTT.

This chain connects TRBV9 to TRBJ2-7; 11 nucleotides align to TRBD2. CDR3 length: 15 residues. The germline gives CDR1 SGDLS, CDR2 YYNGEE. V gave up 4 bases and J gave up 3 bases; unmatched junction bases: 6. The chain's CDR3 is CASSSRLAGIYEQYF. In DNA, the CDR3 is TGTGCCAGCAGCTCTAGACTAGCGGGAATCTACGAGCAGTACTTC.

Written as DNA, the CDR3 is TGCGCCAGCAGCCCTGGGACTAGCGGGCGATACCCCGCGGGGTACGAGCAGTACTTC. Translated: CASSPGTSGRYPAGYEQYF. This rearrangement joins TRBV5-1 to TRBJ2-5, with 12 bases lining up with TRBD2. The assigned J gene may be wrong: the sequence end matches TRBJ2-7 better. Germline CDR1 and CDR2: SGHRS and YFSETQ. The CDR3 runs to 19 residues.